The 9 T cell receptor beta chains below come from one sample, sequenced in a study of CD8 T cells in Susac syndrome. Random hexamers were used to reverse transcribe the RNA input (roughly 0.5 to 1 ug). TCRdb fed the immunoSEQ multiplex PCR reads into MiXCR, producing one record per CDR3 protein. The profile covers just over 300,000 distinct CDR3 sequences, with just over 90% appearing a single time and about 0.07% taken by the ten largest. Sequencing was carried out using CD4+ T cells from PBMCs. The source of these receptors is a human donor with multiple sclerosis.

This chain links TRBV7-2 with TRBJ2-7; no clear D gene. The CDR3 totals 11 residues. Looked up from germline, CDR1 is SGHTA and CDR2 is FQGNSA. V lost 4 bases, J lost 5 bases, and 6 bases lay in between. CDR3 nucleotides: TGTGCCAGCAGCTCCTTCCACGAGCAGTACTTC. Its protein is CASSSFHEQYF.

The CDR3 loop is CASSLEGSRPEQFF. The CDR3 region has the DNA TGTGCCAGCAGTTTGGAGGGTAGCAGGCCCGAGCAGTTCTTC. This rearrangement joins TRBV12-3 or TRBV12-4 to TRBJ2-1; perhaps TRBD2 as D (6 bases). V lost 3 bases, J lost 10 bases, and 16 bases lay in between. CDR3 length: 14 amino acids.

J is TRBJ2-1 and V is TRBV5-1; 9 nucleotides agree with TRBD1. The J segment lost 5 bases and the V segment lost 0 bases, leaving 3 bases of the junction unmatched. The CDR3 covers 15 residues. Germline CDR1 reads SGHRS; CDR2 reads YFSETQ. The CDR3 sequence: CASSLAGTGNNEQFF. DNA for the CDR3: TGCGCCAGCAGCTTGGCGGGGACAGGGAACAATGAGCAGTTCTTC. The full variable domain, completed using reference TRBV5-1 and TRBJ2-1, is KAGVTQTPRYLIKTRGQQVTLSCSPISGHRSVSWYQQTPGQGLQFLFEYFSETQRNKGNFPGRFSGRQFSNSRSEMNVSTLELGDSALYLCASSLAGTGNNEQFFGPGTRLTVL.

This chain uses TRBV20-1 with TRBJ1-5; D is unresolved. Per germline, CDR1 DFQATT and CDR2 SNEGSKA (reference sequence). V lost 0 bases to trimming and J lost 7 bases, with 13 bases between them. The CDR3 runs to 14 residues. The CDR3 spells CSARDTKSGQPQHF. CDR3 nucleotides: TGCAGTGCTAGAGATACGAAGTCGGGACAGCCCCAGCATTTT.

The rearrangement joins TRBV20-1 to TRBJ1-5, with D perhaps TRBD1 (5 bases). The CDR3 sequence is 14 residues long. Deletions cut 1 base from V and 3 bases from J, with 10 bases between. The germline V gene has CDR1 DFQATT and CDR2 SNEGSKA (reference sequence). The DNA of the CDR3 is TGCAGTGCTAGAGTAGGAGGGGACAATCAGCCCCAGCATTTT. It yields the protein CSARVGGDNQPQHF.

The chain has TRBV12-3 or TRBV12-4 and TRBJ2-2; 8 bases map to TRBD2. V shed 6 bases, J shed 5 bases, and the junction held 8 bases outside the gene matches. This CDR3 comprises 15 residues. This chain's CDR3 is CASRQRGMKTGELFF. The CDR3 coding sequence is TGTGCCAGCAGGCAGCGGGGGATGAAGACCGGGGAGCTGTTTTTT.

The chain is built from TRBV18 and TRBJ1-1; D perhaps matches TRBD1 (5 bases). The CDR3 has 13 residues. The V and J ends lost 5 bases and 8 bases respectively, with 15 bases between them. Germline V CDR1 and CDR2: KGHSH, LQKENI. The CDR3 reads CASSSGGRTEAFF. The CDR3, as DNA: TGTGCCAGCTCATCGGGGGGGAGGACGGAAGCTTTCTTT.

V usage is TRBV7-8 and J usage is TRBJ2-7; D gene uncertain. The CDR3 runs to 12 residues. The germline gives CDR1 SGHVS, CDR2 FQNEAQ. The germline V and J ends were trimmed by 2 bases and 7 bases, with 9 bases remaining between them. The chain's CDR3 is CASSLPVGEQYF. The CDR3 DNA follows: TGTGCCAGCAGCTTACCCGTCGGAGAGCAGTACTTC.

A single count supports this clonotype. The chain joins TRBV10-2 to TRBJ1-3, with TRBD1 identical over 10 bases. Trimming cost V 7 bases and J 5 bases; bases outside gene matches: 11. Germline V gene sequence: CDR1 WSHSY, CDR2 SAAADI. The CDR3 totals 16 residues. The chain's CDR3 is CASNPGQGDFRNTIYF. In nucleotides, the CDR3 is TGCGCCAGCAACCCCGGACAGGGGGATTTTAGAAACACCATATATTTT.